This entry is about one T cell receptor beta chain. Its antigen remains unknown. TCRdb fed the reads into MiXCR, producing one record per CDR3 protein. The sample consists of about 220,000 distinct CDR3 sequences, about 39% of them appearing once. The data are from a study of T cell repertoires in cytomegalovirus infection. The specimen comprised CD8+ T cells from cultured PBMCs, sampled from culture after CMV antigen stimulation. The clonotype was recovered from a human donor in good health (CMV status not recorded). Some clones in this sample may be carry-over from other donors' samples.

As DNA, the CDR3 is TGCAGTGGGTTAGCGGGGAATTACAATGAGCAGTTCTTC. It is translated as CSGLAGNYNEQFF. The gene calls are TRBV20-1 and TRBJ2-1; the match to TRBD2 covers 8 bases. From germline, CDR1 is DFQATT and CDR2 SNEGSKA (reference sequence). Trimming took 7 bases from V and 4 from J; bases not matched to a gene: 6. This CDR3 has 13 residues.